These 6 T cell receptor beta chains were all obtained from the same sample, sequenced in a study of shared clonotypes between healthy human individuals. Produced via immunoSEQ multiplex PCR; TCRdb's table is partial and in-frame only. The data hold some 680,000 clones, with 60% to 75% observed a single time. The sample consisted of memory CD4+ T cells sorted from blood. Stated subset: CD45RA-negative fraction. The source is a woman aged 25 to 39 in good health.

This clone was detected a few times. The chain links TRBV11-2 to TRBJ2-2, with D possibly being TRBD2 (6 bases). V was cut by 6 bases and J by 1 base, with 12 bases left in between. The CDR3 contains 15 residues. CDR1 is SGHAT, CDR2 FQNNGV, per germline. The CDR3 nucleotides are TGTGCCAGCAGTTCCCGGGAGATGAACACCGGGGAGCTGTTTTTT. Translated: CASSSREMNTGELFF.

This chain connects TRBV11-2 to TRBJ2-7; tentatively, D is TRBD2 (5 bases). Deletions cut 2 bases from V and 5 bases from J, with 13 bases between. Germline CDR1 and CDR2: SGHAT and FQNNGV. The CDR3 has 14 amino acids. CDR3 DNA: TGTGCCAGCAGCTTACTACTAGAGACCCACGAGCAGTACTTC. It encodes CASSLLLETHEQYF. Drawing the rest from reference TRBV11-2 and TRBJ2-7, the complete variable domain is EAGVAQSPRYKIIEKRQSVAFWCNPISGHATLYWYQQILGQGPKLLIQFQNNGVVDDSQLPKDRFSAERLKGVDSTLKIQPAKLEDSAVYLCASSLLLETHEQYFGPGTRLTVT.

This chain joins TRBV19 and TRBJ1-2; D may be TRBD1 (5 bases). The germline gives CDR1 LNHDA, CDR2 SQIVND (reference sequence). V was trimmed by 6 bases and J by 4 bases, leaving 15 bases between them. The CDR3 consists of 14 residues. The CDR3 bases are TGTGCCAGTAGCCCTCGCCGACAGCTCTATGGCTACACCTTC. This gives the protein CASSPRRQLYGYTF. Based on the CDR3 plus reference TRBV19 and TRBJ1-2, the full variable domain is DGGITQSPKYLFRKEGQNVTLSCEQNLNHDAMYWYRQDPGQGLRLIYYSQIVNDFQKGDIAEGYSVSREKKESFPLTVTSAQKNPTAFYLCASSPRRQLYGYTFGSGTRLTVV.

The chain employs TRBV2 and TRBJ2-7; either TRBD1 or TRBD2 may supply D (6 bases each). Trimming shortened V by 7 bases and J by 6 bases, and 22 bases separated the two germline ends. Looked up from germline, CDR1 is SNHLY and CDR2 is FYNNEI. CDR3 length equals 15 residues. The CDR3 DNA reads TGTGCCAGCAATCTTGAGGGGGGTGATTTCTCCGAGCAGTACTTC. Protein product: CASNLEGGDFSEQYF.

A few counts support this clone. The CDR3 sequence: CASSDSSQQPQHF. Here the CDR3 DNA reads TGCGCCAGCAGTGACTCGAGTCAGCAGCCCCAGCATTTT. The chain recombines TRBV10-2 with TRBJ1-5; the D is unclear. V was trimmed by 3 bases and J by 7 bases, leaving 10 bases between them. Germline V gene data show CDR1 as WSHSY and CDR2 as SAAADI. The CDR3 totals 13 residues.

The chain uses TRBV11-2 and TRBJ2-5; D gene ambiguous. Germline CDR1 and CDR2: SGHAT and FQNNGV. V was shortened by 0 bases and J by 4 bases, with 12 bases between the two germline ends. The CDR3 consists of 15 residues. The CDR3 DNA reads as TGTGCCAGCAGCTTAGAACTATTTCGTGGAGAGACCCAGTACTTC. This encodes CASSLELFRGETQYF.